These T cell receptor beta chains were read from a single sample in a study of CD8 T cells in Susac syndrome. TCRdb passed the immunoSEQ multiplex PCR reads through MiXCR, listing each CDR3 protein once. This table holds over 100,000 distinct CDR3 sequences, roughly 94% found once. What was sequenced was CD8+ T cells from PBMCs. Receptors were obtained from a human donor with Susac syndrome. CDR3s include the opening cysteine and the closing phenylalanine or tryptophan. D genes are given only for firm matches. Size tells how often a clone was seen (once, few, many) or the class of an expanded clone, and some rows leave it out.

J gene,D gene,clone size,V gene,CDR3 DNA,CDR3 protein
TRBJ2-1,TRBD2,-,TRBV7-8,TGTGCCAGCAGCTTAGGAACTAGCGTGTGGCAGTTCTTC,CASSLGTSVWQFF
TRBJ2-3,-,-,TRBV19,TGTGCCAGTAGTAATTCGCGGATATTGGATACGCAGTATTTT,CASSNSRILDTQYF
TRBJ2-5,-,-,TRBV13,TGTGCCAGCAGGCGGTGGGGAATGGAGACCCAGTACTTC,CASRRWGMETQYF
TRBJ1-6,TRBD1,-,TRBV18,TGTGCCAGCTCACCACCCCCAAGACAGGGACACTCACCCCTCCACTTT,CASSPPPRQGHSPLHF
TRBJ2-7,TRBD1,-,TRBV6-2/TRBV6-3,TGTGCCAGCAGTTTACCGGGACAGGGTACCTACGAGCAGTACTTC,CASSLPGQGTYEQYF
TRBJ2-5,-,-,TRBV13,TGTGCCAGCAGCTTAGGAACCGGGGGAGGTAAAGAGACCCAGTACTTC,CASSLGTGGGKETQYF
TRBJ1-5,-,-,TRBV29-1,TGCAGCGTTGGGGGGAGTCTTTCTCAGCCCCAGCATTTT,CSVGGSLSQPQHF
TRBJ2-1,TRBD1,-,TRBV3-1,TGTGCCAGCAGCCAGGCCACAGGGGCCGCCCGATCCTACAATGAGCAGTTCTTC,CASSQATGAARSYNEQFF
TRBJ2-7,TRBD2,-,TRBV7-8,TGTGCCAGCAGCATACTGACGGGGGGGTCCTACGAGCAGTACTTC,CASSILTGGSYEQYF
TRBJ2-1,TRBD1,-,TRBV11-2,TGTGCCAGCAGTACGGGACAGGGGGCCAATGAGCAGTTCTTC,CASSTGQGANEQFF
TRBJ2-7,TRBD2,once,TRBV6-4,TGTGCCAGCAGTGACTCAGCGGGGGGCTCCTACGAGCAGTACTTC,CASSDSAGGSYEQYF
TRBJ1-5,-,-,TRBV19,TGTGCCAGTGAGTCAGAGAATCAGCCCCAGCATTTT,CASESENQPQHF
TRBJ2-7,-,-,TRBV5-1,TGCGCCAGCAGCACCCCTTTAGAGGTATGGTCCTACGAGCAGTACTTC,CASSTPLEVWSYEQYF
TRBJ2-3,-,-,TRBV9,TGTGCCAGCAGAGGGAGCGCCACAGATACGCAGTATTTT,CASRGSATDTQYF
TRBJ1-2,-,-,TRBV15,TGTGCCACCAGCCCCGGAGTAGACAGAGGGTATGGCTACACCTTC,CATSPGVDRGYGYTF
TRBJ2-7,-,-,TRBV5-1,TGCGCCAGCAGTATAAGACAGGTTCCCTACGAGCAGTACTTC,CASSIRQVPYEQYF
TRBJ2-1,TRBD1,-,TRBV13,TGTGCCAGCAGCCCCCCCGGCGGACAGGTAAACAATGAGCAGTTCTTC,CASSPPGGQVNNEQFF
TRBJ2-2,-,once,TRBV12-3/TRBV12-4,TGTGCCAGCAGTTTTACGCCCTCGGGGAACACCGGGGAGCTGTTTTTT,CASSFTPSGNTGELFF
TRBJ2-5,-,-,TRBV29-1,TGCAGCGTTGAACCTAGTAAAGAGACCCAGTACTTC,CSVEPSKETQYF
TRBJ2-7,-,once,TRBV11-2,TGTGCCAGCAGGGCTTCATCCTACGAGCAGTACTTC,CASRASSYEQYF
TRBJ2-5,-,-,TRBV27,TGTGCCAGCAGCCCACAGAACCAAGAGACCCAGTACTTC,CASSPQNQETQYF
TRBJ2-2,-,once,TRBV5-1,TGCGCCAGCAGCTTGGCTACGAACACCGGGGAGCTGTTTTTT,CASSLATNTGELFF
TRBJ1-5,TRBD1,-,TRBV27,TGTGCCAGCAGTCTCTGGGGACAGGGAACTCATCAGCCCCAGCATTTT,CASSLWGQGTHQPQHF
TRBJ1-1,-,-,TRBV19,TGTGCCAGTAGGTGGACGGGCTCCACTGAAGCTTTCTTT,CASRWTGSTEAFF
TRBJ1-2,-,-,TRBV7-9,TGTGCCAGCAGCTTATCGGCAGGCGTCCGTGGCTACACCTTC,CASSLSAGVRGYTF
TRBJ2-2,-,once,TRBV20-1,TGCAGTGCTAGAGACAGGGCGAACACCGGGGAGCTGTTTTTT,CSARDRANTGELFF
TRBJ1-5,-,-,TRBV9,TGTGCCAGCAGCGTAGATTATGGGCCGAATCAGCCCCAGCATTTT,CASSVDYGPNQPQHF
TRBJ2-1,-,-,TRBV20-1,TGCAGTGCTAGAGATAGGAGGGGCTTTTCCAAGGATGAGCAGTTCTTC,CSARDRRGFSKDEQFF
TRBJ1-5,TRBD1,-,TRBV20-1,TGCAGTGCTTGGACAGGGGGCGCGGGTCAGCCCCAGCATTTT,CSAWTGGAGQPQHF
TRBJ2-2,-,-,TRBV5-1,TGCGCCAGCAGCCTAACGCGGGGATCGGCCGGGGAGCTGTTTTTT,CASSLTRGSAGELFF
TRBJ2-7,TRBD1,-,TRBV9,TGTGCCAGCAGCGCCCGGACAGGGGGCTCCGAGCAGTACTTC,CASSARTGGSEQYF
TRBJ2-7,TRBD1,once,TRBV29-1,TGCAGCGTCCTGACAGGGGGATACGAGCAGTACTTC,CSVLTGGYEQYF
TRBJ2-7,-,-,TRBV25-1,TGTGCCAGCAGTGAATGGGGGCAGGGATCGGGGGAGCAGTACTTC,CASSEWGQGSGEQYF
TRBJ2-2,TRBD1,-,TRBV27,TGTGCCAGCAGTTTGGTGCCAGGGGGCAGTGCGTGGACCGGGGAGCTGTTTTTT,CASSLVPGGSAWTGELFF
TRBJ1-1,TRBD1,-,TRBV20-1,TGCAGTGCTGTCCGGGACAGGGGACCTAACACTGAAGCTTTCTTT,CSAVRDRGPNTEAFF